This T cell receptor beta chain was found in a study of cytotoxic CD8 clonotypes in ibrutinib-treated CLL. The wider study: There were, on average, about 240,000 productive templates and about 85,000 productive rearrangements per sample. Overall study findings and caveats: Baseline clonality, above age-matched healthy donor levels, tracked circulating CD8+ T-cell counts. Sampling of sustained-remission and progressing patients occurred at differing times. Contraction or stability on treatment was seen for public clonotypes, which were uncommon.

CDR1 and CDR2 (germline): MDHEN, SYDVKM. V shed 5 bases and J 4 bases; nucleotides not matched to a gene: 17. The CDR3 loop spans 17 amino acids. Only in-frame clones appear in the TCRdb table, and some are missing; sequencing was by immunoSEQ multiplex PCR. Here the sample spans 250,000 to 350,000 clones, approximately 76% being singletons. A remark on this clone: The antigen is unknown.

The sample here was PBMCs, taken at disease progression, from a patient treated with ibrutinib. This clonotype originated in a human donor with chronic lymphocytic leukemia. The chain links TRBV28 to TRBJ2-7, with 7 bases identical to TRBD1. The CDR3 nucleotides are TGTGCCAGCAGTCCTGCCCTCACCGGGACAGTTAAATACGAGCAGTACTTC. Translated, it gives CASSPALTGTVKYEQYF.